Below, 22 T cell receptor beta chains from the same sample are listed, as sequenced in a study of regulatory T cells in long-lasting Graves disease. Both iRepertoire HTBI primers and Arm-PCR of CDR3 regions were used to build the TCR beta libraries. A single record per CDR3 protein comes from TCRdb applying MiXCR to the multiplex PCR reads. The sample has more than 450,000 distinct CDR3 sequences, roughly 15% seen once. Described time point: newly diagnosed GD, antithyroid drugs for less than 3 months. PBMC-extracted RNA yielded the TCR library. The same specimen was also included in a second study, on T cells in Graves' hyperthyroidism and ophthalmopathy.

The material was peripheral blood mononuclear cells (PBMCs), obtained at new diagnosis, from a patient treated with antithyroid drugs. Source of these receptors: a man aged 35-49 years with Graves disease.

V usage is TRBV10-3 and J usage is TRBJ1-2, with 7 bases fitting TRBD1. This CDR3 region has 13 residues. Losses at the gene ends were 6 bases for V and 1 base for J; bases not matched to a gene: 2. From germline, CDR1 is ENHRY and CDR2 SYGVKD. The CDR3 here is CAIRGDSNYGYTF. CDR3 sequence (DNA): TGTGCCATCAGGGGGGACAGTAACTATGGCTACACCTTC.

The chain carries TRBV20-1 and TRBJ1-1, with D maybe TRBD1 (5 bases). CDR3 size: 12 residues. Trimming pared 2 bases from V and 5 bases from J, leaving 9 bases between. Germline V gene sequence: CDR1 DFQATT, CDR2 SNEGSKA (reference sequence). The CDR3 region has the DNA TGCAGTGCTAGACAGGGTGGTACTGAAGCTTTCTTT. It translates to CSARQGGTEAFF.

This clonotype has a count of ten or more. The V and J genes are TRBV11-3 and TRBJ2-3; 7 bases map to TRBD2. With 0 bases clipped from V and 2 bases from J, the junction kept 8 bases outside the gene matches. The length of the CDR3 is 17 residues. CDR1 is SGHNT, CDR2 YENEEA, per germline. Written as DNA, the CDR3 is TGTGCCAGCAGCTTAGATCTCGGCGGGAGTACCACAGATACGCAGTATTTT. It yields the protein CASSLDLGGSTTDTQYF.

The chain has TRBV5-1 and TRBJ2-3, with TRBD2 matching over 7 bases. CDR3 length: 18 amino acids. Germline V gene data show CDR1 as SGHRS and CDR2 as YFSETQ. Trimming removed 4 bases from V and 3 bases from J; junction bases left unmatched: 17. Written as DNA, the CDR3 is TGCGCCAGCAGCCCCCCATGGGGGGGGGAGGGACGGACAGATACGCAGTATTTT. Translation gives CASSPPWGGEGRTDTQYF. Supplemented by reference TRBV5-1 and TRBJ2-3, the full variable domain reads KAGVTQTPRYLIKTRGQQVTLSCSPISGHRSVSWYQQTPGQGLQFLFEYFSETQRNKGNFPGRFSGRQFSNSRSEMNVSTLELGDSALYLCASSPPWGGEGRTDTQYFGPGTRLTVL.

This clonotype came up many times. This rearrangement joins TRBV29-1 to TRBJ2-5; no definite D call. V dropped 5 bases and J dropped 1 base, with 8 bases sitting between them. The CDR3 spans 12 residues. Germline lookup yields CDR1 SQVTM and CDR2 ANQGSEA. The CDR3: CSVPLGQETQYF. CDR3 sequence (DNA): TGCAGCGTTCCACTCGGCCAAGAGACCCAGTACTTC.

The CDR3 nucleotides are TGTGCCAGCAGCGGGGGGACAGGGATAGATACGCAGTATTTT. It translates to CASSGGTGIDTQYF. V usage is TRBV9 and J usage is TRBJ2-3; TRBD1 aligns across 9 bases. Germline lookup yields CDR1 SGDLS and CDR2 YYNGEE. The CDR3 spans 14 residues. V was pared by 3 bases and J by 5 bases, with 4 bases of the junction left unmatched.

This clonotype appeared many times. CDR3 sequence reads: CASRSGTTSYEQYF. DNA of the CDR3: TGTGCCAGCCGAAGCGGGACGACCTCCTACGAGCAGTACTTC. The chain is built from TRBV3-1 and TRBJ2-7; 7 bases align to TRBD2. Trimming took 8 bases from V and 0 from J; bases not matched to a gene: 7. The germline CDR1 and CDR2 sequences are LGHDT and YNNKEL (reference sequence). This CDR3 is 14 amino acids long.

The V call is TRBV12-3 or TRBV12-4, the J call TRBJ2-7; 7 bases align to TRBD1. The trim removed 7 bases at V and 2 bases at J, leaving 11 bases unmatched. The CDR3 has 15 amino acids. CDR3 sequence reads: CASTKSSTGTYEQYF. CDR3 coding DNA: TGTGCCAGCACCAAATCCTCGACAGGGACCTACGAGCAGTACTTC.

The rearrangement joins TRBV5-1 to TRBJ2-2, with 16 bases that match TRBD2. In germline, CDR1 is SGHRS, CDR2 YFSETQ. This CDR3 comprises 20 residues. J gave up 6 bases and V 4 bases, and 15 bases lay outside the gene matches. The CDR3 region has the DNA TGCGCCAGCAGCCCAGCAGCCGGGACTAGCGGGAGGGCCGAGGCCGGGGAGCTGTTTTTT. Protein sequence: CASSPAAGTSGRAEAGELFF.

Notes on this clonotype: A single base is all that separates this from a far larger clone, so a read error is likely. The chain couples TRBV6-1 to TRBJ2-7; possibly TRBD1 for D (5 bases). Per germline, CDR1 MNHNS and CDR2 SASEGT. V gave up 7 bases and J gave up 7 bases, with 17 bases separating them. The CDR3 runs to 13 residues. Here the CDR3 reads CASNSQGWNEQYF. In nucleotides, the CDR3 is TGTGCCAGCAACTCCCAGGGATGGAATGAGCAGTACTTC.

The rearrangement uses TRBV7-8 and TRBJ2-3; 8 bases match TRBD2. CDR1 and CDR2 from the germline V gene are SGHVS and FQNEAQ. J gave up 4 bases and V 2 bases, and 5 bases lay outside the gene matches. The CDR3 consists of 15 residues. The CDR3, as DNA: TGTGCCAGCAGCTTACTGCCGGGAGGGGCAGATACGCAGTATTTT. It yields the protein CASSLLPGGADTQYF.

The table lists this clonotype with many counts. This sequence joins TRBV5-6 and TRBJ2-5; D is uncertain. Trimming pared 4 bases from V and 2 bases from J, leaving 12 bases between. Looked up from germline, CDR1 is SGHDT and CDR2 is YYEEEE. The CDR3 spans 14 residues. The CDR3 DNA is TGTGCCAGCAGCGCCATAGCCCGACAAGAGACCCAGTACTTC. This encodes CASSAIARQETQYF.

The sample holds a few counts of this clonotype. V is TRBV5-1 and J is TRBJ1-1, with a possible D match to TRBD1 (6 bases). The CDR3 totals 15 residues. Germline V gene data show CDR1 as SGHRS and CDR2 as YFSETQ. Trimming removed 0 bases at V and 5 bases at J, with 14 bases between. This CDR3 is CASSLEGGKWTEAFF. The CDR3 nucleotides read TGCGCCAGCAGCTTGGAAGGGGGGAAGTGGACTGAAGCTTTCTTT.

The genes are TRBV14 and TRBJ2-1; D is perhaps TRBD1 (6 bases). V was trimmed by 5 bases and J by 9 bases, leaving 11 bases between them. This CDR3 has 12 residues. Germline assignment: CDR1 SGHDN and CDR2 FVKESK. The chain's CDR3 is CASSVRDTEQFF. CDR3 DNA sequence: TGTGCCAGCAGCGTCCGGGACACTGAGCAGTTCTTC.

With regard to this clonotype: One base away lies a much larger clone, so this may be a sequencing read error. V is TRBV11-3 and J is TRBJ2-2; D unresolved. V gave up 4 bases and J gave up 7 bases, with 10 bases separating them. The germline V gene has CDR1 SGHNT and CDR2 YENEEA. The CDR3 runs to 13 residues. CDR3 DNA: TGTGCCAGCAGCTCAGAGACCTACGGGGAGCTGTTTTTT. Its protein is CASSSETYGELFF.

Of note for this clonotype: This may be a read error: a much more frequent sequence differs by one nucleotide. This chain links TRBV2 with TRBJ2-3, with a tentative D call TRBD1 (5 bases). The CDR3 sequence is 15 residues long. The ends were cut back, 6 bases at V and 0 bases at J, with 13 bases in the middle. Germline-derived CDR1 and CDR2 are SNHLY and FYNNEI. The CDR3, as DNA: TGTGCCAGCAGAAGCGACAGCCCTAGCACAGATACGCAGTATTTT. It translates to CASRSDSPSTDTQYF.

In its sample, this clonotype was seen many times. The gene calls are TRBV6-1 and TRBJ2-7; no clear D gene. From germline, CDR1 is MNHNS and CDR2 SASEGT. Trimming stripped 7 bases from V and 2 bases from J, with 12 bases between. The CDR3 runs 13 residues. The CDR3 DNA follows: TGTGCCAGCAAGACTGATGACACCTACGAGCAGTACTTC. Translation: CASKTDDTYEQYF.

The rearrangement joins TRBV6-1 to TRBJ1-1; 9 bases align to TRBD1. The CDR3 covers 14 residues. J was trimmed by 0 bases and V by 8 bases; bases with no gene match: 4. Germline CDR1 and CDR2: MNHNS and SASEGT. CDR3 DNA: TGTGCCAGCTTTAGGACAGGGGTGAACACTGAAGCTTTCTTT. Protein: CASFRTGVNTEAFF.

This clonotype was found many times. The CDR3 sequence: CASSPREGNQPQHF. The CDR3 nucleotides are TGTGCCAGCAGTCCCAGGGAAGGCAATCAGCCCCAGCATTTT. This rearrangement joins TRBV12-3 or TRBV12-4 to TRBJ1-5; D possibly corresponds to TRBD1 (5 bases). The length of the CDR3 is 14 residues. The V gene lost 5 bases and the J gene lost 2 bases, with 10 bases spanning the gap.

This clonotype was found many times. This rearrangement joins TRBV2 to TRBJ2-7; TRBD1 agrees at 8 bases. The CDR3 is made up of 14 amino acids. CDR1 and CDR2 from the germline V gene are SNHLY and FYNNEI. Trimming at V came to 6 bases and at J to 2 bases, leaving 6 bases not matched to a gene. This CDR3 reads CASRGPGQAYEQYF. DNA of the CDR3: TGTGCCAGCAGGGGGCCGGGACAGGCCTACGAGCAGTACTTC.

This clonotype was seen only a few times. This rearrangement joins TRBV19 to TRBJ1-1; TRBD1 might be the D (6 bases). Trimming took 7 bases from V and 1 from J, leaving 13 bases between them. Looked up from germline, CDR1 is LNHDA and CDR2 is SQIVND (reference sequence). The CDR3 covers 14 residues. The CDR3 nucleotides are TGTGCCAGTACTAAGACAGGAGAGAACACTGAAGCTTTCTTT. It translates to CASTKTGENTEAFF. Full variable domain (remainder filled in from reference TRBV19 and TRBJ1-1): DGGITQSPKYLFRKEGQNVTLSCEQNLNHDAMYWYRQDPGQGLRLIYYSQIVNDFQKGDIAEGYSVSREKKESFPLTVTSAQKNPTAFYLCASTKTGENTEAFFGQGTRLTVV.

On this clonotype itself: One end of the junction is discordant with germline, which a read error may explain. V usage is TRBV19 and J usage is TRBJ2-7; no clear D gene. Germline CDR1 LNHDA, CDR2 SQIVND (reference sequence). The CDR3 runs 17 residues. CDR3 coding DNA: TGTGCCAGTAGCAAGATTTTTGTGGCCGCCGTCTCCCACGAGCAGTACTTC. Translated, it gives CASSKIFVAAVSHEQYF.